One and the same sample provided the 5 T cell receptor beta chains below, sequenced in a study of blood T cell repertoires in COVID-19. Here immunoSEQ multiplex PCR was the method, and the copy in TCRdb shows in-frame clones only, minus some. The sample consists of fewer than 250,000 clones, more than 75% of them appearing once. Sequencing used peripheral blood. The receptors stem from a human donor in a cohort sampled during active COVID-19.

The J gene is TRBJ2-7, the V gene TRBV28, with TRBD2 as a possible D gene (5 bases). The V end lost 4 bases, the J end lost 9 bases, and 10 bases lay between the germline ends. This CDR3 spans 11 amino acids. Germline V CDR1 and CDR2: MDHEN, SYDVKM. In DNA form, the CDR3 reads TGTGCCAGCAGTTATTACGGACTGCAGTACTTC. It specifies CASSYYGLQYF.

The chain carries TRBV9 and TRBJ2-2, with TRBD2 matching over 8 bases. This CDR3 has 14 residues. V lost 4 bases, J lost 4 bases, and 3 bases stayed unmatched. Germline V CDR1 and CDR2: SGDLS, YYNGEE. CDR3 region: CASSRLASTGELFF. CDR3 coding DNA: TGTGCCAGCAGCCGACTAGCGAGCACCGGGGAGCTGTTTTTT.

This chain uses TRBV6-2 or TRBV6-3 with TRBJ2-4; 9 bases fit TRBD1. The CDR3 has 16 residues. The J segment lost 1 base and the V segment lost 5 bases, leaving 6 bases of the junction unmatched. From germline, CDR1 is MNHEY and CDR2 SVGEGT. In nucleotides, the CDR3 is TGTGCCAGCAGTAGACCAGGGACAGGGGCCAAAAACATTCAGTACTTC. Amino acids: CASSRPGTGAKNIQYF.

This clone occurred a few times. The V call is TRBV19, the J call TRBJ1-1; tentatively, D is TRBD1 (6 bases). Germline assignment: CDR1 LNHDA and CDR2 SQIVND (reference sequence). With 3 bases removed from V and 4 bases from J, the gap between germline ends came to 12 bases. The CDR3 is 14 residues long. The CDR3 sequence is CASSIWGLGTEAFF. CDR3 bases: TGTGCCAGTAGTATTTGGGGGCTTGGCACTGAAGCTTTCTTT.

This clone was seen once. V usage is TRBV28 and J usage is TRBJ1-2, with TRBD1 matching 9 bases. J gave up 7 bases and V 5 bases, and 5 bases lay outside the gene matches. The CDR3 extends over 13 amino acids. The germline CDR1 and CDR2 sequences are MDHEN and SYDVKM. The CDR3 region is CASSPGTGLGYTF. In DNA form, the CDR3 reads TGTGCCAGCAGTCCGGGGACAGGGCTTGGCTACACCTTC.